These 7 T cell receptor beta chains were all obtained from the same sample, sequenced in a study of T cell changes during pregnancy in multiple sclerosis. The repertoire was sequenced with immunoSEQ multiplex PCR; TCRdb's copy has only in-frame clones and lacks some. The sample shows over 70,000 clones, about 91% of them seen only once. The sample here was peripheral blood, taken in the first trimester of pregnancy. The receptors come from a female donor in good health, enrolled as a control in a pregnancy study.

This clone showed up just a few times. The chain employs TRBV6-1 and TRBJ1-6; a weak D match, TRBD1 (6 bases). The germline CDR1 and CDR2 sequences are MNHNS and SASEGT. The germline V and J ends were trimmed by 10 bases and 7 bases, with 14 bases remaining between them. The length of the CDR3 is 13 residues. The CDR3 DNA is TGTGCCACGGACAGAAGCGAAAATTCACCCCTCCACTTT. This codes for CATDRSENSPLHF.

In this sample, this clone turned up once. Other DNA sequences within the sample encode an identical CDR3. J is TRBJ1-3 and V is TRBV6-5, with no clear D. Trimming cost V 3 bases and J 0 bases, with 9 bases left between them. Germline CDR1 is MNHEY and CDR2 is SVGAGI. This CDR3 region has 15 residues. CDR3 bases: TGTGCCAGCAGTTATAGCCGGAGCTCTGGAAACACCATATATTTT. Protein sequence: CASSYSRSSGNTIYF.

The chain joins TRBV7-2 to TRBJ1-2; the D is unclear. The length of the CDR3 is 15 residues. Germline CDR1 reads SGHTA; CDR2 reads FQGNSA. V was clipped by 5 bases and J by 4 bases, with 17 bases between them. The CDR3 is CASSPQVTAGYGYTF. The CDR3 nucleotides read TGTGCCAGCAGCCCCCAGGTCACCGCGGGCTATGGCTACACCTTC. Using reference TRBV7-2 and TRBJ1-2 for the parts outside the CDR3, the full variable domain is GAGVSQSPSNKVTEKGKDVELRCDPISGHTALYWYRQSLGQGLEFLIYFQGNSAPDKSGLPSDRFSAERTGGSVSTLTIQRTQQEDSAVYLCASSPQVTAGYGYTFGSGTRLTVV.

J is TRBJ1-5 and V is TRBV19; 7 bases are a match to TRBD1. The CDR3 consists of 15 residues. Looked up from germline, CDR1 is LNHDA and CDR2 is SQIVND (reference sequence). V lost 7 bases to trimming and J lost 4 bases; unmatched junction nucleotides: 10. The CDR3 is CASTRSSGGNQPQHF. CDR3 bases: TGTGCCAGTACCCGATCGTCAGGGGGGAATCAGCCCCAGCATTTT.

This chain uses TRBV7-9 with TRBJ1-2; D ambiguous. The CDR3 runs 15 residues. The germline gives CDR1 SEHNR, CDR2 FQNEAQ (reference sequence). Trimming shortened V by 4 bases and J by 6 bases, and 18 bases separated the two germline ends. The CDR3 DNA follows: TGTGCCAGCAGCTACCTAGAAGGTTACTCTAATGGCTACACCTTC. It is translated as CASSYLEGYSNGYTF.

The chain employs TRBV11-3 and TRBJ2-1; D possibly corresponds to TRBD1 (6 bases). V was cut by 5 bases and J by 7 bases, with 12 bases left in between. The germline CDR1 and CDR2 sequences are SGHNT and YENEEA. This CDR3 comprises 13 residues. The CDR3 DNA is TGTGCCAGCAGCCCCCTAAGGGGGAATGAGCAGTTCTTC. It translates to CASSPLRGNEQFF.

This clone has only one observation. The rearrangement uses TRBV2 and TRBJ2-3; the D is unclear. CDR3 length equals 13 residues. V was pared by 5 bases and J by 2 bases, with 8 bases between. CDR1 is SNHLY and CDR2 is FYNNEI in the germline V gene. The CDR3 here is CASSRSPTDTQYF. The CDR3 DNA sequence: TGTGCCAGCAGTCGGTCCCCCACAGATACGCAGTATTTT.